A single sample gave rise to the 27 T cell receptor beta chains below, sequenced in a study of T cell clusters in autoimmune cytopenias (dated by TCRdb to between 2017 and 2020). Per sample, 250 ng of peripheral blood genomic DNA, 35,000 to 40,000 genome equivalents, was used for TRB amplification. The instrument was an Illumina MiSeq. TRB rearrangements were amplified by multiplex PCR using a touch-down protocol with TRB-A and TRB-B primer pools mixed in one tube. TCRdb reprocessed the reads into one record per CDR3 protein sequence, lacking DNA. The sample's records list 3,000 to 3,500 distinct CDR3 sequences. Together, the top ten hold about 7% of the sample. These data also featured in a second study, about T cell repertoires in aging, cancer and after chemotherapy.

Sample: peripheral blood. All receptors come from a human donor in good health.

Its frequency marks this clonotype as medium-sized. This sequence joins TRBV20-1 and TRBJ2-7; lacking DNA, the TRBD2 call made by TCRdb goes unchecked. The CDR3 has 12 residues. Germline V CDR1 and CDR2: DFQATT, SNEGSKA (reference sequence). The CDR3: CSARRAGVEQYF.

This clonotype ranks as medium-sized in terms of frequency. The V call is TRBV6-5, the J call TRBJ1-5; with no DNA, the TCRdb D assignment of TRBD1 cannot be verified. CDR1 and CDR2 from the germline V gene are MNHEY and SVGAGI. The CDR3 runs to 15 residues. CDR3 amino acids: CASSYSGGSNQPQHF.

In terms of frequency, this clonotype is medium-sized. The chain has TRBV6-5 and TRBJ2-1; the TCRdb D gene call, TRBD2, has no DNA to confirm it. The CDR3 totals 16 residues. Germline V CDR1 and CDR2: MNHEY, SVGAGI. The CDR3 sequence is CASIPEASGTFHEQFF.

This clonotype is called medium-sized based on its frequency. The chain joins TRBV5-1 to TRBJ2-2; TCRdb calls TRBD2, which cannot be checked without DNA. CDR1 is SGHRS and CDR2 is YFSETQ in the germline V gene. This CDR3 region has 16 residues. The CDR3 spells CASSSGLAGNTGELFF. Based on the CDR3 plus reference TRBV5-1 and TRBJ2-2, the full variable domain is KAGVTQTPRYLIKTRGQQVTLSCSPISGHRSVSWYQQTPGQGLQFLFEYFSETQRNKGNFPGRFSGRQFSNSRSEMNVSTLELGDSALYLCASSSGLAGNTGELFFGEGSRLTVL.

This clonotype is labeled medium-sized based on frequency. The genes are TRBV7-2 and TRBJ1-2. Germline CDR1 and CDR2: SGHTA and FQGNSA. The CDR3 has 14 residues. The CDR3 loop reads CASSLGVGTYGYTF.

In terms of frequency, this clonotype is large. V is TRBV6-5 and J is TRBJ2-7; TCRdb outputs TRBD1, but without DNA this stays unchecked. The CDR3 length is 15 residues. Germline-derived CDR1 and CDR2 are MNHEY and SVGAGI. CDR3 protein: CASSPDRAMAYEQYF.

The chain employs TRBV6-2 or TRBV6-3 and TRBJ1-5. Germline CDR1 is MNHEY and CDR2 is SVGEGT. The CDR3 spans 21 residues. Here the CDR3 reads CASSYLFEMWTVGNSNQPQHF.

Its frequency marks this clonotype as medium-sized (0.01 to 0.1%). The V gene is TRBV6-2 or TRBV6-3, the J gene TRBJ2-1. This CDR3 is 13 amino acids long. Germline CDR1 reads MNHEY; CDR2 reads SVGEGT. CDR3 amino acids: CASSSDSYNEQFF.

This clonotype is medium-sized by frequency. This chain uses TRBV5-1 with TRBJ2-7; TCRdb indicates TRBD2, and absent DNA this call remains unverified. Germline CDR1 SGHRS, CDR2 YFSETQ. The CDR3 runs 11 residues. CDR3 loop: CASRSAGEQYF.

Frequency places this clonotype as medium-sized. The V and J genes are TRBV13 and TRBJ2-3; with no DNA, the TCRdb D assignment of TRBD2 cannot be verified. Germline CDR1 is PRHDT and CDR2 is FYEKMQ (reference sequence). CDR3 length equals 15 residues. CDR3 loop: CASRRLALSTDTQYF.

The chain is built from TRBV28 and TRBJ1-4. Germline CDR1 and CDR2: MDHEN and SYDVKM. The CDR3 runs 13 residues. CDR3 region: CASSLFSYGKLFF.

Frequency places this clonotype as medium-sized. The V and J genes are TRBV20-1 and TRBJ1-5. The CDR3 length is 13 residues. Germline V gene data show CDR1 as DFQATT and CDR2 as SNEGSKA (reference sequence). CDR3 region: CSARVGSNQPQHF.

Judged by frequency, this clonotype is medium-sized. CDR3 protein: CASSEVDSPAYEQYF. The chain has TRBV6-1 and TRBJ2-7; TCRdb returns TRBD1, unconfirmable since there is no DNA. This CDR3 contains 15 residues. CDR1 and CDR2 from the germline V gene are MNHNS and SASEGT.

This clonotype is called medium-sized based on its frequency. This rearrangement joins TRBV20-1 to TRBJ1-5; TCRdb calls TRBD1, which cannot be checked without DNA. From germline, CDR1 is DFQATT and CDR2 SNEGSKA (reference sequence). The CDR3 consists of 13 residues. The CDR3 here is CSARARDRQPQHF.

V is TRBV4-2 and J is TRBJ2-1; TCRdb's assignment of TRBD1 cannot be checked, as there is no DNA. This CDR3 spans 18 amino acids. From germline, CDR1 is LGHNA and CDR2 YNFKEQ. This CDR3 reads CASSQGGLEGASYNEQFF.

This clonotype counts as medium-sized by frequency. The rearrangement links TRBV5-4 to TRBJ2-7; TCRdb designates TRBD2, a call that cannot be tested without DNA. CDR3 length: 16 residues. Germline CDR1 SGHNT, CDR2 YYREEE (reference sequence). CDR3 loop: CASSPGGGGPTYEQYF.

This clonotype is deemed medium-sized by its frequency. The chain uses TRBV7-2 and TRBJ2-1; there is no DNA to check the TCRdb D call of TRBD1. CDR3 length: 14 residues. Germline V gene sequence: CDR1 SGHTA, CDR2 FQGNSA. The CDR3 loop is CASSFGGEGGEQFF.

This sequence joins TRBV28 and TRBJ1-6. Germline CDR1 and CDR2: MDHEN and SYDVKM. This CDR3 is built from 14 residues. CDR3 region: CASRTGPPNSPLHF.

Considering frequency, this clonotype is medium-sized. The chain uses TRBV15 and TRBJ2-3; without DNA, the TCRdb call of TRBD1 cannot be checked. The CDR3 spans 15 residues. Looked up from germline, CDR1 is LNHNV and CDR2 is YYDKDF (reference sequence). The CDR3 reads CATSIPDRGQDTQYF.

Its frequency marks this clonotype as large. This sequence joins TRBV6-5 and TRBJ1-2; TCRdb designates TRBD1, a call that cannot be tested without DNA. Germline V gives CDR1 MNHEY, CDR2 SVGAGI. CDR3 length: 13 amino acids. CDR3 amino acids: CASTQGVQGGYTF.

By frequency, this clonotype registers medium-sized (0.01 to 0.1%). The J gene is TRBJ2-2, the V gene TRBV24-1; absent DNA, TCRdb's TRBD1 call cannot be checked. Germline V gene data show CDR1 as KGHDR and CDR2 as SFDVKD. The CDR3 sequence is 17 residues long. The CDR3 region is CATSDLGDPANTGELFF.

By frequency, this clonotype registers medium-sized. The chain joins TRBV12-3 or TRBV12-4 to TRBJ2-1. The CDR3 spans 12 residues. CDR3 region: CASSLGYSEQFF.

This clonotype is called medium-sized based on its frequency. The gene calls are TRBV5-1 and TRBJ2-3. Germline values: CDR1 SGHRS, CDR2 YFSETQ. The CDR3 has 13 amino acids. The CDR3 sequence is CASSLGRVDTQYF.

This chain links TRBV7-2 with TRBJ2-3. CDR1 is SGHTA and CDR2 is FQGNSA in the germline V gene. The CDR3 length is 14 residues. CDR3 sequence: CASSSSGRGDTQYF. The full variable domain, in which reference TRBV7-2 and TRBJ2-3 provide the parts outside the CDR3, is GAGVSQSPSNKVTEKGKDVELRCDPISGHTALYWYRQSLGQGLEFLIYFQGNSAPDKSGLPSDRFSAERTGGSVSTLTIQRTQQEDSAVYLCASSSSGRGDTQYFGPGTRLTVL.

By frequency, this clonotype is medium-sized (0.01 to 0.1%). The chain has TRBV19 and TRBJ1-4. Germline V gene lookup returns CDR1 LNHDA and CDR2 SQIVND (reference sequence). The CDR3 is made up of 12 amino acids. The CDR3 region is CASGRINEKLFF. Combining the CDR3 with reference TRBV19 and TRBJ1-4 gives the whole variable domain DGGITQSPKYLFRKEGQNVTLSCEQNLNHDAMYWYRQDPGQGLRLIYYSQIVNDFQKGDIAEGYSVSREKKESFPLTVTSAQKNPTAFYLCASGRINEKLFFGSGTQLSVL.

By frequency, this clonotype registers medium-sized. The chain is built from TRBV6-7 and TRBJ2-7; the D call from TCRdb, TRBD1, cannot be confirmed without DNA. TRBV6-7 counts as an open reading frame of uncertain function. This CDR3 is 18 amino acids long. This CDR3 is CASSYCVPPRGRPYEQYF.

This clonotype is called medium-sized (0.01 to 0.1%) based on its frequency. This CDR3 reads CASKAGEWTDTQYF. V is TRBV6-1 and J is TRBJ2-3; the TCRdb call, TRBD2, lacks DNA for checking. The length of the CDR3 is 14 residues. Germline CDR1 reads MNHNS; CDR2 reads SASEGT.